This passage covers 18 T cell receptor beta chains from one sample sequenced in a study of beta chain features in type 1 diabetes. Study results and limitations: Moderately but significantly shorter TCRB CDR3s were found in Type 1 diabetes patients in all four CD4+ subsets.

The isolated RNA, all of it, was reverse transcribed, so expressed TCRB transcripts were what got sequenced. The assay was immunoSEQ multiplex PCR, and TCRdb's table has in-frame clones only and misses some. The table has over 600,000 clones, around 11% seen once. Their specific antigens are unknown. The source material was naive CD4+ T cells from blood. These receptors originate from a man younger than 40 with type 1 diabetes.

The chain uses TRBV19 and TRBJ2-1; 12 bases agree with TRBD2. The CDR3 length is 15 residues. From germline, CDR1 is LNHDA and CDR2 SQIVND (reference sequence). Trimming removed 2 bases from V and 8 bases from J; junction bases left unmatched: 4. CDR3 DNA: TGTGCCAGTAGTATACTAGCGGGGGGGCAGGATGAGCAGTTCTTC. It is translated as CASSILAGGQDEQFF.

This clone appeared a few times. The V call is TRBV4-3, the J call TRBJ2-6; D ambiguous. V lost 0 bases, J lost 3 bases, and 0 bases lay in between. Germline V gene lookup returns CDR1 LGHNA and CDR2 YSLEER. CDR3 length: 13 residues. CDR3 DNA: TGCGCCAGCAGCCAAGATGGGGCCAACGTCCTGACTTTC. Its translation: CASSQDGANVLTF.

The CDR3 DNA reads TGTGCCAGCAGCCTAACGGGGACAGGGTACAATGAGCAGTTCTTC. It encodes CASSLTGTGYNEQFF. The rearrangement joins TRBV9 to TRBJ2-1; 9 nucleotides align to TRBD1. CDR1 and CDR2 (germline): SGDLS, YYNGEE. V dropped 4 bases and J dropped 4; count of bases not matched to a gene: 6. This CDR3 contains 15 residues.

The J gene is TRBJ2-7, the V gene TRBV5-1; 10 positions match TRBD1. V lost 6 bases to trimming and J lost 0 bases; unmatched junction nucleotides: 12. The germline gives CDR1 SGHRS, CDR2 YFSETQ. The CDR3 extends over 17 amino acids. The CDR3 region is CASTRNTGQGFSYEQYF. In nucleotides, the CDR3 is TGCGCCAGCACCCGAAACACGGGACAGGGGTTCTCCTACGAGCAGTACTTC.

The chain recombines TRBV7-2 with TRBJ2-1; 9 bases agree with TRBD2. This CDR3 spans 17 amino acids. V was pared by 0 bases and J by 3 bases, with 6 bases of the junction left unmatched. Germline CDR1 SGHTA, CDR2 FQGNSA. The CDR3 sequence is CASSLAGISGGYNEQFF. In nucleotides, the CDR3 is TGTGCCAGCAGCTTAGCGGGTATTAGCGGGGGCTACAATGAGCAGTTCTTC.

The chain carries TRBV14 and TRBJ2-5; D is undetermined. Germline CDR1 is SGHDN and CDR2 is FVKESK. The V end lost 1 base, the J end lost 2 bases, and 14 bases lay between the germline ends. This CDR3 comprises 16 residues. This CDR3 reads CASSQGKGRWQETQYF. CDR3 nucleotides: TGTGCCAGCAGCCAAGGGAAGGGCAGGTGGCAAGAGACCCAGTACTTC.

This clone showed up just a few times. CDR3 DNA: TGTGCCAGCAGCCCCGGACAGGGGACCTGGTCCCAGCATTTT. It translates to CASSPGQGTWSQHF. The chain carries TRBV28 and TRBJ1-5, with TRBD1 matching 9 bases. Trimming took 6 bases from V and 11 from J; bases not matched to a gene: 11. CDR3 length equals 14 residues. Germline loops: CDR1 MDHEN, CDR2 SYDVKM.

The chain couples TRBV6-6 to TRBJ2-1, with unresolved D. Trimming cost V 5 bases and J 0 bases, with 11 bases left between them. The CDR3 is 15 residues long. Germline V gives CDR1 MNHNY, CDR2 SVGAGI (reference sequence). Here the CDR3 DNA reads TGTGCCAGCAGTCTAGACACGAGCTCCTACAATGAGCAGTTCTTC. Translation: CASSLDTSSYNEQFF.

CDR3 sequence reads: CSARTSGGAVEQFF. DNA of the CDR3: TGCAGCGCTCGAACTAGCGGGGGGGCGGTTGAGCAGTTCTTC. V gene TRBV29-1 combines with J gene TRBJ2-1; 13 bases map to TRBD2. V was clipped by 7 bases and J by 9 bases; unmatched bases: 9. From germline, CDR1 is SQVTM and CDR2 ANQGSEA. The CDR3 is 14 amino acids.

The chain has TRBV7-9 and TRBJ1-3, with D possibly being TRBD1 (5 bases). V gave up 5 bases and J gave up 0 bases, with 11 bases separating them. The germline CDR1 and CDR2 sequences are SEHNR and FQNEAQ (reference sequence). The CDR3 loop spans 15 amino acids. The CDR3, as DNA: TGTGCCAGCAGCCCTACTGGGACCTCTGGAAACACCATATATTTT. This gives the protein CASSPTGTSGNTIYF.

This chain joins TRBV7-2 and TRBJ2-5; possibly TRBD1 for D (6 bases). The V gene's germline CDR1 is SGHTA and CDR2 FQGNSA. Trimming removed 2 bases at V and 3 bases at J, with 7 bases between. This CDR3 region has 13 residues. In DNA, the CDR3 is TGTGCCAGCAGCTTACGACAGGAAGAGACCCAGTACTTC. Residues: CASSLRQEETQYF.

This clone was picked up a small number of times. The CDR3 protein is CASSYVGGVVDEQFF. The CDR3 DNA follows: TGTGCCAGCAGTTACGTCGGAGGGGTAGTCGATGAGCAGTTCTTC. This sequence joins TRBV6-5 and TRBJ2-1, with a weak D call TRBD2 (6 bases). Trimming removed 2 bases from V and 8 bases from J, with 16 bases in between. Germline lookup yields CDR1 MNHEY and CDR2 SVGAGI. This CDR3 is 15 amino acids long.

The chain couples TRBV28 to TRBJ2-1; 14 positions agree with TRBD2. This CDR3 is built from 16 residues. Germline assignment: CDR1 MDHEN and CDR2 SYDVKM. V lost 4 bases to trimming and J lost 8 bases; unmatched junction nucleotides: 7. Written as DNA, the CDR3 is TGTGCCAGCAGTTATCAGACTAGCGGGGGGGCCCATGAGCAGTTCTTC. Translation: CASSYQTSGGAHEQFF.

This clone appeared a few times. The chain recombines TRBV4-2 with TRBJ1-2; TRBD1 matches at 7 bases. CDR3 length: 15 amino acids. Germline lookup yields CDR1 LGHNA and CDR2 YNFKEQ. After removal of 1 base from V and 8 bases from J, the junction contained 10 bases not matched to a gene. The DNA for the CDR3 is TGTGCCAGCAGCCAAGCCTCGACAGGGTCGGAAGGCTACACCTTC. This encodes CASSQASTGSEGYTF.

This clone has a handful of counts. The chain is built from TRBV27 and TRBJ2-1; 11 bases agree with TRBD2. CDR1 is MNHEY, CDR2 SMNVEV, per germline (reference sequence). V shed 5 bases, J shed 0 bases, and the junction held 6 bases outside the gene matches. The CDR3 contains 17 residues. The DNA of the CDR3 is TGTGCCAGCAGTCCCAGACTAGCGGGGATCTCCTACAATGAGCAGTTCTTC. Protein product: CASSPRLAGISYNEQFF.

V and J are TRBV4-3 and TRBJ2-2; D could derive from TRBD1 or TRBD2 (6 bases each). The CDR3 extends over 18 amino acids. V was pared by 0 bases and J by 0 bases, with 14 bases between. Germline assignment: CDR1 LGHNA and CDR2 YSLEER. The CDR3 reads CASSQDVPGAANTGELFF. The CDR3, as DNA: TGCGCCAGCAGCCAAGATGTCCCGGGGGCCGCGAACACCGGGGAGCTGTTTTTT.

V and J are TRBV15 and TRBJ2-2, with TRBD2 identical over 9 bases. J was trimmed by 3 bases and V by 5 bases; bases with no gene match: 7. The CDR3 is 16 amino acids. The germline CDR1 and CDR2 sequences are LNHNV and YYDKDF (reference sequence). The CDR3 sequence: CATSRGGASDTGELFF. As DNA, the CDR3 is TGTGCCACCAGCCGCGGGGGGGCATCGGACACCGGGGAGCTGTTTTTT.

The chain has TRBV5-6 and TRBJ2-1, with a weak D call TRBD1 (5 bases). V was pared by 0 bases and J by 7 bases, with 8 bases between. Germline CDR1 reads SGHDT; CDR2 reads YYEEEE. The CDR3 covers 13 residues. The CDR3 region has the DNA TGTGCCAGCAGCTTGGGACCAGGGAATGAGCAGTTCTTC. Translated: CASSLGPGNEQFF.